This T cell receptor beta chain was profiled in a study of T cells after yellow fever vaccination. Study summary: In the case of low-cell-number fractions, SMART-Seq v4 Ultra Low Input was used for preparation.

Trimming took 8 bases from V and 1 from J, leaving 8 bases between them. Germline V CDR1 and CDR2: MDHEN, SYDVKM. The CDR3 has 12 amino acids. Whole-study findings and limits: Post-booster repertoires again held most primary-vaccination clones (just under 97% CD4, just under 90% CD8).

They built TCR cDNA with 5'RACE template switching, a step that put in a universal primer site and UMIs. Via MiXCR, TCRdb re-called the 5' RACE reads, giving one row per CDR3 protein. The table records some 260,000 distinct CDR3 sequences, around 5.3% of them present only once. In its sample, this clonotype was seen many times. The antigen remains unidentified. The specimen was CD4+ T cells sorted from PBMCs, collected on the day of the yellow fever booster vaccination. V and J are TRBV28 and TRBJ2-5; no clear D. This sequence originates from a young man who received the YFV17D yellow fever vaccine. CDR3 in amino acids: CASALVQETQYF. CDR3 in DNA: TGTGCCAGCGCGCTAGTCCAAGAGACCCAGTACTTC.